The T cell receptor (beta chain) under discussion was sequenced for a study of blood T cell repertoires in COVID-19. Across the study: COVID-19 samples collected from the United States, Italy and Spain covered acute and convalescent phases.

The germline CDR1 and CDR2 sequences are SGDLS and YYNGEE. The CDR3 is 15 amino acids. V was clipped by 0 bases and J by 2 bases; unmatched bases: 5. Exposed volunteers were people who met a COVID-19 case within 2 weeks before study entry. Original handling: Reference gene primer amplification gave estimated nucleated cell counts. Repertoires were generated with immunoSEQ multiplex PCR, while TCRdb's copy carries only in-frame clones and drops some. V, J and clone size were drawn from that table, and D and trimming were deduced from the DNA. The table includes roughly 380,000 clones, around nine tenths detected once.

The chain is built from TRBV9 and TRBJ2-7; the match to TRBD1 covers 7 bases. This clonotype was obtained from a woman aged 25-40 years who had been exposed to COVID-19. Material: PBMCs or T cells enriched from blood (not recorded which). This CDR3 reads CASSVGGDRPYEQYF. CDR3 coding DNA: TGTGCCAGCAGCGTAGGAGGGGACAGACCCTACGAGCAGTACTTC.